Listed below are T cell receptor beta chains from one sample, sequenced in a study of control samples from healthy donors and cancer patients. The method was immunoSEQ multiplex PCR; TCRdb's version includes in-frame clones alone and lacks a portion of them. The data show about 130,000 clones, more than 90% seen once. Sequenced: blood. Receptors were obtained from a man between 18 and 35 years old in good health. Each CDR3 is given with its conserved first and last residue. The order of the fields is D gene, V gene, clone size, J gene, CDR3 DNA, CDR3 protein. A D gene is named only where the DNA matches it firmly. A clone size is listed for some rows: how often the clone was seen (once, few, many), or a class if it is expanded.

TRBD2,TRBV30,NA,TRBJ2-1,TGTGCCTGGAGCGGACTAGCGGGGAGTAGGAATGAGCAGTTCTTC,CAWSGLAGSRNEQFF
NA,TRBV19,NA,TRBJ2-4,TGTGCCAGTAGTAGTGAAGCCAAAAACATTCAGTACTTC,CASSSEAKNIQYF
NA,TRBV6-5,NA,TRBJ1-6,TGTGCCAGCAGCCCCATCCTTAACAATTCACCCCTCCACTTT,CASSPILNNSPLHF
TRBD2,TRBV9,NA,TRBJ2-1,TGTGCCAGCAGCGTAGGTCTAGCGGGGGCAACCTCCTACAATGAGCAGTTCTTC,CASSVGLAGATSYNEQFF
NA,TRBV10-3,NA,TRBJ1-3,TGTGCCATCAGTGAGTCGGGCTCTGGAAACACCATATATTTT,CAISESGSGNTIYF
TRBD1,TRBV11-2,NA,TRBJ1-5,TGTGCCAGCAGCCTTCGGACAGGGGGGAAGAGCAATCAGCCCCAGCATTTT,CASSLRTGGKSNQPQHF
NA,TRBV25-1,NA,TRBJ2-3,TGTGCCAGCAGTGAAGGGGGCACAGATACGCAGTATTTT,CASSEGGTDTQYF
NA,TRBV2,few,TRBJ1-1,TGTGCCAGCAGTGGCACAGAAAACGGTGAAGCTTTCTTT,CASSGTENGEAFF
NA,TRBV6-5,few,TRBJ2-7,TGTGCCAGCAGTTCCCCCTCTGGTGCCTACGAGCAGTACTTC,CASSSPSGAYEQYF
NA,TRBV6-6,NA,TRBJ1-2,TGTGCCAGCAGATCACAGGGCGGGGACTATGGCTACACCTTC,CASRSQGGDYGYTF
NA,TRBV7-3,NA,TRBJ2-3,TGTGCCAGCGCCGGACAGAACACAGATACGCAGTATTTT,CASAGQNTDTQYF
NA,TRBV6-5,NA,TRBJ2-5,TGTGCCAGCAGCGCCAACCCGTCCGCGCGAGAGACCCAGTACTTC,CASSANPSARETQYF
NA,TRBV29-1,NA,TRBJ1-1,TGCAGCGTTTTGGGGGTAGGTTCGAACACTGAAGCTTTCTTT,CSVLGVGSNTEAFF
TRBD1,TRBV29-1,NA,TRBJ1-2,TGCAGCGTACAGGGGAGCCATGGCTACACCTTC,CSVQGSHGYTF
NA,TRBV2,NA,TRBJ2-4,TGTGCCAGCAGGGAAAACATTCAGTACTTC,CASRENIQYF
TRBD2,TRBV29-1,NA,TRBJ2-3,TGCAGCGTTGCTGCGGGGGGGTGGGAGGATACGCAGTATTTT,CSVAAGGWEDTQYF
NA,TRBV4-1,NA,TRBJ1-6,TGCGCCAGCAGCCAAGGGCTCTATAATTCACCCCTCCACTTT,CASSQGLYNSPLHF
NA,TRBV2,NA,TRBJ1-2,TGTGCCAGCAGTGTATGGGGAAACTATGGCTACACCTTC,CASSVWGNYGYTF
TRBD2,TRBV3-1/TRBV3-2,once,TRBJ2-5,TGTGCCAGCAGCCATTATTCGGGGGGTGAGGAGACCCAGTACTTC,CASSHYSGGEETQYF
NA,TRBV2,NA,TRBJ1-3,TGTGCCAGCAGGGGGGACGCTGGAAACACCATATATTTT,CASRGDAGNTIYF
TRBD2,TRBV2,NA,TRBJ2-7,TGTGCCAGCAGTACTAGCGGGGTAACCGAGCAGTACTTC,CASSTSGVTEQYF
TRBD1,TRBV5-1,NA,TRBJ1-2,TGCGCCAGCAGCTTGGAGGGGACAGGGGAATATGGCTACACCTTC,CASSLEGTGEYGYTF
TRBD1,TRBV19,once,TRBJ2-2,TGTGCCAGTAGCCCAATTTGGGACAGAGAGGCCGGGGAGCTGTTTTTT,CASSPIWDREAGELFF
NA,TRBV27,NA,TRBJ2-2,TGTGCCAGCAGTTTAAAGAGGCGGCCAGGGGGGGACACCGGGGAGCTGTTTTTT,CASSLKRRPGGDTGELFF
TRBD2,TRBV5-6,NA,TRBJ2-1,TGTGCCAGCAGCTTGGTGGGTAGCGGGGGGCCCCATTACAATGAGCAGTTCTTC,CASSLVGSGGPHYNEQFF
NA,TRBV2,NA,TRBJ1-5,TGTGCCAGCAGCAGGGCAGAAGGTCAGCCCCAGCATTTT,CASSRAEGQPQHF
NA,TRBV14,NA,TRBJ2-3,TGTGCCAGCAGCCAAGTCGGGGGACCCACAGATACGCAGTATTTT,CASSQVGGPTDTQYF
NA,TRBV2,NA,TRBJ2-5,TGTGCCAGCAGGTGGGAAGAGACCCAGTACTTC,CASRWEETQYF
NA,TRBV6-5,few,TRBJ1-1,TGTGCCAGCAGAATCCGGGAGGCGACTGAAGCTTTCTTT,CASRIREATEAFF
NA,TRBV19,NA,TRBJ2-6,TGTGCCAGTAGTATATCGACGACAGACTACTCTGGGGCCAACGTCCTGACTTTC,CASSISTTDYSGANVLTF
NA,TRBV2,few,TRBJ2-1,TGTGCCAGCAGTGGGACATCATACAATGAGCAGTTCTTC,CASSGTSYNEQFF
TRBD1,TRBV6-5,once,TRBJ1-6,TGTGCCAGCAGTCGCGGACAGGGACGGAATTCACCCCTCCACTTT,CASSRGQGRNSPLHF
NA,TRBV2,NA,TRBJ1-2,TGTGCCAGCAGTGAAACCAGTTATGGCTACACCTTC,CASSETSYGYTF
NA,TRBV2,NA,TRBJ2-1,TGTGCCTGCCCCGGGGGGCGGGGAACATCCTACAATGAGCAGTTCTTC,CACPGGRGTSYNEQFF
NA,TRBV5-6,once,TRBJ2-7,TGTGCCAGCAGCTTGACGGAAGAGAACGAGCAGTACTTC,CASSLTEENEQYF
TRBD1,TRBV27,NA,TRBJ2-1,TGTGCCAGCAGTTTATCGAGGGGGCCGAACAATGAGCAGTTCTTC,CASSLSRGPNNEQFF
NA,TRBV19,NA,TRBJ2-3,TGTGCCAGTAGTATAGGGGCGTCAGATACGCAGTATTTT,CASSIGASDTQYF
TRBD1,TRBV5-4,NA,TRBJ2-2,TGTGCCAGCAGCTTGGCCCTACAGGGGTCCACCGGGGAGCTGTTTTTT,CASSLALQGSTGELFF
NA,TRBV5-1,NA,TRBJ1-1,TGCGCCAGCAGCCCCCAAATAGGGAACACTGAAGCTTTCTTT,CASSPQIGNTEAFF
NA,TRBV9,NA,TRBJ2-3,TGTGCCAGCAGCGTAGGACTGGGGGGCAAAGATACGCAGTATTTT,CASSVGLGGKDTQYF
NA,TRBV4-1,few,TRBJ2-3,TGCGCCAGCAGCCAAGTTGATCTAATCAGCACAGATACGCAGTATTTT,CASSQVDLISTDTQYF
NA,TRBV14,NA,TRBJ2-7,TGTGCCAGCAGCCAAGCCGGCACAGGCTACGAGCAGTACTTC,CASSQAGTGYEQYF
NA,TRBV30,NA,TRBJ2-5,TGTGCCTGGAGTGTAACTAGCCCAGAGACCCAGTACTTC,CAWSVTSPETQYF
NA,TRBV2,NA,TRBJ1-1,TGTGCCAGCAGTGGAGCTTTCTTT,CASSGAFF
NA,TRBV2,NA,TRBJ1-1,TGTGCCAGCAGACTAACGCTTATGAACACTGAAGCTTTCTTT,CASRLTLMNTEAFF
NA,TRBV25-1,NA,TRBJ2-7,TGTGCCAGCAGTTCCGGGGCTACGACCGGGCAGTACTTC,CASSSGATTGQYF
NA,TRBV13,NA,TRBJ1-3,TGTGCCAGCAGCTCCCAAGGGGGAAGCACCATATATTTT,CASSSQGGSTIYF
TRBD1,TRBV5-6,NA,TRBJ1-4,TGTGCCAGCAGCTCCACCGGGACAGCAACTAATGAAAAACTGTTTTTT,CASSSTGTATNEKLFF
NA,TRBV10-2,NA,TRBJ1-4,TGCGCCAGCAGTGCTCCCGGTGACGGGACGAATGAAAAACTGTTTTTT,CASSAPGDGTNEKLFF
NA,TRBV2,NA,TRBJ1-1,TGTGCCAGCAGACAGGGAATGAACACTGAAGCTTTCTTT,CASRQGMNTEAFF
NA,TRBV28,few,TRBJ1-2,TGTGCCAGCAGTTTTAACTATGGCTACACCTTC,CASSFNYGYTF
TRBD2,TRBV7-9,NA,TRBJ2-6,TGTGCCAGCAGCTTCGGCGGGGGGCTAGGTTCTGGGGCCAACGTCCTGACTTTC,CASSFGGGLGSGANVLTF
NA,TRBV9,NA,TRBJ2-1,TGTGCCAGCAGCGGCGAGGGCTACAATGAGCAGTTCTTC,CASSGEGYNEQFF
TRBD1,TRBV6-5,NA,TRBJ2-1,TGTGCCAGCAGTTACGAGGGACAGGGGAACTACAATGAGCAGTTCTTC,CASSYEGQGNYNEQFF
NA,TRBV15,NA,TRBJ1-2,TGTGCCACCAGCAGAGATTCGGGAATCGGTGGCTACACCTTC,CATSRDSGIGGYTF
NA,TRBV6-6,once,TRBJ2-7,TGTGCCAGCAGTTGGGAGGAGGCCTACGAGCAGTACTTC,CASSWEEAYEQYF
TRBD2,TRBV4-1,NA,TRBJ2-5,TGCGCCAGCAGCCAAGACCCGCGGGGGGGCCGGGAGACCCAGTACTTC,CASSQDPRGGRETQYF
NA,TRBV27,NA,TRBJ1-2,TGTGCCAGCAGTTTGGGTATAGCTAACTATGGCTACACCTTC,CASSLGIANYGYTF
NA,TRBV9,once,TRBJ2-3,TGTGCCAGCAGCGTAGGGGGTAGAACAGATACGCAGTATTTT,CASSVGGRTDTQYF